Listed below are T cell receptor beta chains from one sample, sequenced in a study of early T cells in non-severe SARS-CoV-2 infection. Each CDR3 protein gets one entry after TCRdb re-called the 5' RACE reads with MiXCR. Of roughly 50,000 distinct CDR3 sequences detected, 8% to 9% appear once; the ten largest clones hold around 4.4%. The sequenced sample consisted of whole blood. The receptors shown here come from an adult who was a healthcare worker with PCR-confirmed SARS-CoV-2 infection or an uninfected control (not recorded which). CDR3s include the opening cysteine and the closing phenylalanine or tryptophan. Fields, in order: D gene, clone size, J gene, V gene, CDR3 protein, CDR3 DNA. D genes are given only for firm matches. Where a row states a size, it is once, few, many or the class of an expanded clone; other rows omit it.

d_call: NA; clone_size: few; j_call: TRBJ1-2; v_call: TRBV4-1; cdr3_aa: CASSRIGIGANYGYTF; cdr3_nt: TGCGCCAGCAGCCGGATCGGGATTGGAGCTAACTATGGCTACACCTTC
d_call: NA; clone_size: many; j_call: TRBJ2-7; v_call: TRBV6-6; cdr3_aa: CASSYGFSGRPYEQYF; cdr3_nt: TGTGCCAGCAGTTACGGTTTTAGTGGGAGGCCCTACGAGCAGTACTTC
d_call: NA; clone_size: few; j_call: TRBJ1-2; v_call: TRBV2; cdr3_aa: CASGQGPSYGYTF; cdr3_nt: TGTGCCAGCGGGCAGGGGCCATCCTATGGCTACACCTTC
d_call: NA; clone_size: NA; j_call: TRBJ1-2; v_call: TRBV4-1; cdr3_aa: CASSHTGALSGYTF; cdr3_nt: TGCGCCAGCAGCCATACGGGGGCCTTAAGCGGCTACACCTTC
d_call: NA; clone_size: NA; j_call: TRBJ2-7; v_call: TRBV27; cdr3_aa: CASSPGTDPWYEQYF; cdr3_nt: TGTGCCAGCAGCCCTGGGACCGACCCGTGGTACGAGCAGTACTTC
d_call: TRBD1; clone_size: NA; j_call: TRBJ1-2; v_call: TRBV7-9; cdr3_aa: CASSRDRGLVGYTF; cdr3_nt: TGTGCCAGCAGCCGGGACAGGGGGCTGGTTGGCTACACCTTC
d_call: NA; clone_size: many; j_call: TRBJ2-3; v_call: TRBV3-1; cdr3_aa: CASSQGQGDTDTQYF; cdr3_nt: TGTGCCAGCAGCCAAGGGCAGGGCGACACAGATACGCAGTATTTT
d_call: TRBD2; clone_size: NA; j_call: TRBJ2-1; v_call: TRBV18; cdr3_aa: CASSPTSGRAREQFF; cdr3_nt: TGTGCCAGCTCGCCGACTAGCGGGAGGGCCCGTGAGCAGTTCTTC
d_call: NA; clone_size: few; j_call: TRBJ2-2; v_call: TRBV15; cdr3_aa: CATSRIQNTGELFF; cdr3_nt: TGTGCCACCAGCAGGATACAGAACACCGGGGAGCTGTTTTTT
d_call: NA; clone_size: NA; j_call: TRBJ2-3; v_call: TRBV30; cdr3_aa: CAWRGLSSTDTQYF; cdr3_nt: TGTGCCTGGAGGGGACTGTCTAGCACAGATACGCAGTATTTT
d_call: TRBD1; clone_size: few; j_call: TRBJ2-1; v_call: TRBV3-1; cdr3_aa: CASSLGQGDEQFF; cdr3_nt: TGTGCCAGCAGCCTGGGACAGGGCGATGAGCAGTTCTTC
d_call: NA; clone_size: many; j_call: TRBJ2-1; v_call: TRBV27; cdr3_aa: CASSLIGNNEQFF; cdr3_nt: TGTGCCAGCAGTTTGATCGGGAACAATGAGCAGTTCTTC
d_call: NA; clone_size: many; j_call: TRBJ2-1; v_call: TRBV28; cdr3_aa: CASRSSYNEQFF; cdr3_nt: TGTGCCAGCAGGAGCTCCTACAATGAGCAGTTCTTC
d_call: TRBD2; clone_size: NA; j_call: TRBJ2-2; v_call: TRBV6-1; cdr3_aa: CASRVEASGAYSRELFF; cdr3_nt: TGTGCCAGCAGAGTTGAAGCTAGCGGGGCTTATAGCCGGGAGCTGTTTTTT
d_call: TRBD1; clone_size: many; j_call: TRBJ2-2; v_call: TRBV7-3; cdr3_aa: CASSPSRDRATGELFF; cdr3_nt: TGTGCCAGCAGCCCGTCCCGGGACAGGGCCACCGGGGAGCTGTTTTTT
d_call: NA; clone_size: NA; j_call: TRBJ1-1; v_call: TRBV30; cdr3_aa: CAWSRTGNTEAFF; cdr3_nt: TGTGCCTGGAGTAGGACGGGGAACACTGAAGCTTTCTTT
d_call: TRBD1; clone_size: many; j_call: TRBJ2-7; v_call: TRBV6-5; cdr3_aa: CASSYSPRGSYEQYF; cdr3_nt: TGTGCCAGCAGTTACTCCCCCAGGGGGTCCTACGAGCAGTACTTC
d_call: NA; clone_size: NA; j_call: TRBJ2-1; v_call: TRBV27; cdr3_aa: CASSLWGTRDSYNEQFF; cdr3_nt: TGTGCCAGCAGTTTATGGGGAACTAGAGACTCCTACAATGAGCAGTTCTTC
d_call: NA; clone_size: few; j_call: TRBJ1-1; v_call: TRBV6-4; cdr3_aa: CASSDDGTTEAFF; cdr3_nt: TGTGCCAGCAGTGACGACGGGACCACTGAAGCTTTCTTT
d_call: NA; clone_size: few; j_call: TRBJ2-7; v_call: TRBV11-2; cdr3_aa: CASSSGAGNEQYF; cdr3_nt: TGTGCCAGCAGCTCAGGAGCCGGGAACGAGCAGTACTTC
d_call: NA; clone_size: many; j_call: TRBJ2-3; v_call: TRBV7-2; cdr3_aa: CASSLAMSTDTQYF; cdr3_nt: TGTGCCAGCAGCTTAGCGATGAGCACAGATACGCAGTATTTT
d_call: NA; clone_size: few; j_call: TRBJ1-5; v_call: TRBV12-3/TRBV12-4; cdr3_aa: CASSLGRGQPQHF; cdr3_nt: TGTGCCAGCAGTTTAGGCCGGGGTCAGCCCCAGCATTTT
d_call: NA; clone_size: few; j_call: TRBJ2-3; v_call: TRBV5-6; cdr3_aa: CASSLSRVRTDTQYF; cdr3_nt: TGTGCCAGCAGCCTGTCCAGGGTACGCACAGATACGCAGTATTTT
d_call: TRBD2; clone_size: once; j_call: TRBJ2-5; v_call: TRBV7-9; cdr3_aa: CASSLGLAGVSETQYF; cdr3_nt: TGTGCCAGCAGCTTAGGTCTAGCGGGAGTTTCGGAGACCCAGTACTTC
d_call: NA; clone_size: few; j_call: TRBJ2-7; v_call: TRBV6-2/TRBV6-3; cdr3_aa: CASSHKYEQYF; cdr3_nt: TGTGCCAGCAGTCACAAATACGAGCAGTACTTC
d_call: TRBD2; clone_size: few; j_call: TRBJ2-3; v_call: TRBV3-1; cdr3_aa: CASSQVNSGGFSTDTQYF; cdr3_nt: TGTGCCAGCAGCCAAGTTAATAGCGGGGGTTTTAGCACAGATACGCAGTATTTT
d_call: TRBD1; clone_size: few; j_call: TRBJ2-1; v_call: TRBV28; cdr3_aa: CASSLRTGKGNEQFF; cdr3_nt: TGTGCCAGCAGTTTGAGGACAGGGAAAGGCAATGAGCAGTTCTTC
d_call: TRBD1; clone_size: many; j_call: TRBJ1-5; v_call: TRBV28; cdr3_aa: CASSSSGTGFQPQHF; cdr3_nt: TGTGCCAGCAGTTCATCCGGGACAGGGTTTCAGCCCCAGCATTTT
d_call: NA; clone_size: NA; j_call: TRBJ1-2; v_call: TRBV18; cdr3_aa: CASSPQDFNYGYTF; cdr3_nt: TGTGCCAGCTCGCCTCAGGACTTTAACTATGGCTACACCTTC
d_call: TRBD1; clone_size: few; j_call: TRBJ1-5; v_call: TRBV5-1; cdr3_aa: CASSPGTEGQPQHF; cdr3_nt: TGCGCCAGCAGCCCAGGGACAGAGGGGCAGCCCCAGCATTTT
d_call: TRBD1; clone_size: NA; j_call: TRBJ1-2; v_call: TRBV2; cdr3_aa: CASSYRGQYTF; cdr3_nt: TGTGCCAGCAGCTACAGGGGCCAGTACACCTTC
d_call: NA; clone_size: many; j_call: TRBJ1-5; v_call: TRBV6-5; cdr3_aa: CASSYSGGGQPQHF; cdr3_nt: TGTGCCAGCAGTTACTCGGGGGGTGGTCAGCCCCAGCATTTT
d_call: TRBD1; clone_size: few; j_call: TRBJ2-1; v_call: TRBV5-4; cdr3_aa: CASSGGQGNEQFF; cdr3_nt: TGTGCCAGCAGCGGCGGACAGGGAAATGAGCAGTTCTTC
d_call: NA; clone_size: few; j_call: TRBJ2-3; v_call: TRBV7-8; cdr3_aa: CASKSIRQGPSTDTQYF; cdr3_nt: TGTGCCAGCAAATCCATCAGGCAGGGGCCTAGCACAGATACGCAGTATTTT
d_call: NA; clone_size: many; j_call: TRBJ2-1; v_call: TRBV21-1; cdr3_aa: CASGLAGASEQFF; cdr3_nt: TGTGCCAGCGGACTAGCGGGAGCTAGTGAGCAGTTCTTC
d_call: TRBD2; clone_size: few; j_call: TRBJ2-7; v_call: TRBV11-2; cdr3_aa: CASSSGTRMGEQYF; cdr3_nt: TGTGCCAGCAGCTCCGGGACTAGGATGGGCGAGCAGTACTTC
d_call: NA; clone_size: few; j_call: TRBJ2-3; v_call: TRBV6-5; cdr3_aa: CASRGGVSTDTQYF; cdr3_nt: TGTGCCAGCAGGGGTGGTGTCAGCACAGATACGCAGTATTTT
d_call: NA; clone_size: many; j_call: TRBJ1-5; v_call: TRBV5-1; cdr3_aa: CASSLNGNQPQHF; cdr3_nt: TGCGCCAGCAGCTTGAACGGCAATCAGCCCCAGCATTTT
d_call: NA; clone_size: few; j_call: TRBJ2-7; v_call: TRBV5-1; cdr3_aa: CASSLWQGRGEQYF; cdr3_nt: TGCGCCAGCAGCTTGTGGCAGGGGAGAGGGGAGCAGTACTTC
d_call: NA; clone_size: NA; j_call: TRBJ2-4; v_call: TRBV7-9; cdr3_aa: CASSLWGLKDESNIQYF; cdr3_nt: TGTGCCAGCAGCTTATGGGGCCTTAAGGACGAGTCAAACATTCAGTACTTC
d_call: TRBD1; clone_size: many; j_call: TRBJ2-2; v_call: TRBV7-9; cdr3_aa: CASSPYRGRTGELFF; cdr3_nt: TGTGCCAGCAGCCCCTACAGGGGTCGCACCGGGGAGCTGTTTTTT
d_call: NA; clone_size: few; j_call: TRBJ2-1; v_call: TRBV29-1; cdr3_aa: CSVMGVADNEQFF; cdr3_nt: TGCAGCGTTATGGGGGTAGCCGACAATGAGCAGTTCTTC
d_call: TRBD2; clone_size: NA; j_call: TRBJ2-3; v_call: TRBV10-2; cdr3_aa: CASSVETSGPSTDTQYF; cdr3_nt: TGCGCCAGCAGTGTCGAGACTAGCGGACCTAGCACAGATACGCAGTATTTT
d_call: NA; clone_size: NA; j_call: TRBJ2-1; v_call: TRBV7-7; cdr3_aa: CASSPRRGSGPGDEQFF; cdr3_nt: TGTGCTAGCAGCCCCAGGCGGGGTAGCGGCCCAGGCGATGAGCAGTTCTTC
d_call: NA; clone_size: few; j_call: TRBJ1-6; v_call: TRBV6-1; cdr3_aa: CASLGINSPLHF; cdr3_nt: TGTGCCAGCCTCGGTATTAATTCACCCCTCCACTTT
d_call: TRBD1; clone_size: few; j_call: TRBJ2-1; v_call: TRBV7-3; cdr3_aa: CASSLTGGNYNEQFF; cdr3_nt: TGTGCCAGCAGCTTGACAGGGGGAAACTACAATGAGCAGTTCTTC
d_call: TRBD1; clone_size: few; j_call: TRBJ2-7; v_call: TRBV5-6; cdr3_aa: CASSLGQGSYEQYF; cdr3_nt: TGTGCCAGCAGCCTGGGACAGGGGTCATACGAGCAGTACTTC
d_call: TRBD1; clone_size: few; j_call: TRBJ1-1; v_call: TRBV3-1; cdr3_aa: CASSGQAEAFF; cdr3_nt: TGTGCCAGCTCTGGACAGGCCGAAGCTTTCTTT
d_call: NA; clone_size: many; j_call: TRBJ2-1; v_call: TRBV4-2; cdr3_aa: CASSPHPRASSYNEQFF; cdr3_nt: TGTGCCAGCAGCCCCCACCCTAGGGCCAGCTCCTACAATGAGCAGTTCTTC
d_call: NA; clone_size: many; j_call: TRBJ2-7; v_call: TRBV28; cdr3_aa: CASSTSYEQYF; cdr3_nt: TGTGCCAGCAGTACCTCCTACGAGCAGTACTTC
d_call: NA; clone_size: NA; j_call: TRBJ2-3; v_call: TRBV30; cdr3_aa: CAWSSQGGNPQYF; cdr3_nt: TGTGCCTGGAGTAGCCAGGGGGGGAACCCGCAGTATTTT
d_call: NA; clone_size: NA; j_call: TRBJ2-5; v_call: TRBV11-2; cdr3_aa: CASSLGFQETQYF; cdr3_nt: TGTGCCAGCAGCTTGGGGTTCCAAGAGACCCAGTACTTC
d_call: NA; clone_size: NA; j_call: TRBJ2-7; v_call: TRBV7-2; cdr3_aa: CASSPEFAASYEQYF; cdr3_nt: TGTGCCAGCAGTCCTGAGTTTGCGGCGTCCTACGAGCAGTACTTC